These 25 T cell receptor beta chains were all obtained from the same sample, sequenced in a study of shared clonotypes between healthy human individuals (dated by TCRdb to the early 2020s). The library came from the immunoSEQ multiplex PCR assay. Entries here come from immuneACCESS through TCRdb and include only in-frame sequences with V and J called. Some clones fail to appear in such tables; in the studies checked, an unresolved V gene covers under half of the shortfall, and the cause of the remainder is unknown. The sample table shows about 1.5 million clones, and about 98% are seen once. Jointly, the top ten make up about 0.45% of the sample. Sequenced sample: naive CD4+ T cells sorted from blood. This sample's cell subset or site label indicates: CD45RA+ positively selected. The receptors stem from a man aged 25 to 40 in good health.

This clone has only one observation. The rearrangement joins TRBV29-1 to TRBJ1-1; D gene unclear. CDR1 is SQVTM and CDR2 is ANQGSEA in the germline V gene. The CDR3 has 13 amino acids. The ends were cut back, 2 bases at V and 11 bases at J, with 18 bases in the middle. The CDR3 DNA reads TGCAGCGTTGAACGACTCCGGGCAGGTGGGGCTTTCTTT. Protein product: CSVERLRAGGAFF.

The J gene is TRBJ1-3, the V gene TRBV28; D gene uncertain. Trimming stripped 0 bases from V and 4 bases from J, with 13 bases between. This CDR3 is built from 16 residues. Germline V gene data show CDR1 as MDHEN and CDR2 as SYDVKM. The CDR3 is CASSLWGEWRGNTIYF. The CDR3 DNA reads TGTGCCAGCAGTTTATGGGGCGAGTGGAGGGGAAACACCATATATTTT.

The chain links TRBV2 to TRBJ2-5, with TRBD2 matching 15 bases. In germline, CDR1 is SNHLY, CDR2 FYNNEI. V lost 6 bases and J lost 6; bases outside the gene matches: 20. The CDR3 is made up of 20 amino acids. The CDR3 DNA reads TGTGCCAGCAGCCTGCAGGCAAGTCCGGGACTAGCGGGAGGAGGGAAGACCCAGTACTTC. This translates into CASSLQASPGLAGGGKTQYF.

The chain is built from TRBV28 and TRBJ2-6, with D unresolved. Per the germline V gene, CDR1 is MDHEN and CDR2 is SYDVKM. The CDR3 spans 16 residues. V shed 3 bases and J shed 0 bases, with 9 bases lying between them. CDR3 in amino acids: CASSFGPHSGANVLTF. The CDR3 coding sequence is TGTGCCAGCAGTTTTGGGCCTCACTCTGGGGCCAACGTCCTGACTTTC. The complete variable domain, with remaining parts taken from reference TRBV28 and TRBJ2-6, reads DVKVTQSSRYLVKRTGEKVFLECVQDMDHENMFWYRQDPGLGLRLIYFSYDVKMKEKGDIPEGYSVSREKKERFSLILESASTNQTSMYLCASSFGPHSGANVLTFGAGSRLTVL.

Remarks on this clone: Other nucleotide sequences from this sample produce the same CDR3. The V call is TRBV6-5, the J call TRBJ1-2, with D possibly TRBD1 on 6 matching bases. In germline, CDR1 is MNHEY, CDR2 SVGAGI. The CDR3 consists of 15 residues. The V end was cut by 5 bases, the J end by 4 bases, with 17 bases between. The CDR3 coding sequence is TGTGCCAGCAGTCGTACGCAGGGGATGGGCTATGGCTACACCTTC. Translating it yields CASSRTQGMGYGYTF.

This clone was recorded once. The chain has TRBV7-2 and TRBJ2-3; the match to TRBD2 covers 7 bases. The germline V gene encodes CDR1 SGHTA and CDR2 FQGNSA. The V segment lost 3 bases and the J segment 7 bases; nucleotides outside the gene matches: 10. The length of the CDR3 is 15 residues. The CDR3 coding sequence is TGTGCCAGCAGCTTTAGCGGGCCACGTTCGAATACGCAGTATTTT. This sequence encodes CASSFSGPRSNTQYF.

The chain couples TRBV11-2 to TRBJ2-5, with D perhaps given as TRBD1 or TRBD2 (5 bases each). This CDR3 is built from 15 residues. Germline CDR1 is SGHAT and CDR2 is FQNNGV. V dropped 1 base and J dropped 1 base, with 10 bases sitting between them. Written as DNA, the CDR3 is TGTGCCAGCAGCTTAGCGGGGCAATTCCAAGAGACCCAGTACTTC. Translated: CASSLAGQFQETQYF.

The J gene is TRBJ2-7, the V gene TRBV30, with TRBD1 matching 7 bases. CDR3 length equals 14 residues. Germline assignment: CDR1 GTSNPN and CDR2 SVGIG (reference sequence). V shed 0 bases and J 3 bases; nucleotides not matched to a gene: 5. CDR3 DNA sequence: TGTGCCTGGAGTGTGAAGGGGGCATTCTACGAGCAGTACTTC. Translated, it gives CAWSVKGAFYEQYF.

This sequence joins TRBV7-9 and TRBJ1-1; a possible D gene is TRBD1 (5 bases). CDR3 size: 13 residues. The V and J ends lost 5 bases and 4 bases respectively, with 11 bases between them. Germline CDR1 SEHNR, CDR2 FQNEAQ (reference sequence). The CDR3 nucleotides are TGTGCCAGCAGCCCGAGCAGGGCCACTGAAGCTTTCTTT. It specifies CASSPSRATEAFF.

This chain joins TRBV28 and TRBJ2-1; D gene unclear. The CDR3 has 11 residues. Germline CDR1 MDHEN, CDR2 SYDVKM. The V end lost 7 bases, the J end lost 7 bases, and 8 bases lay between the germline ends. CDR3 loop: CASTMWNEQFF. The CDR3 nucleotides are TGTGCCAGCACCATGTGGAATGAGCAGTTCTTC.

The CDR3 nucleotides are TGTGCCACCAGCAGCGACAGGGTTAACACTGAAGCTTTCTTT. This gives the protein CATSSDRVNTEAFF. This chain joins TRBV15 and TRBJ1-1; 7 positions match TRBD1. This CDR3 has 14 residues. Germline lookup yields CDR1 LNHNV and CDR2 YYDKDF (reference sequence). Trimming cost V 3 bases and J 2 bases; bases outside gene matches: 3.

CDR3 DNA sequence: TGTGCCAGCAGCCACCGGGACAGGGTGACAGATACGCAGTATTTT. Its protein is CASSHRDRVTDTQYF. This chain links TRBV28 with TRBJ2-3; 9 bases match TRBD1. J was trimmed by 3 bases and V by 6 bases; bases with no gene match: 7. CDR1 is MDHEN and CDR2 is SYDVKM in the germline V gene. The CDR3 extends over 15 amino acids.

V is TRBV19 and J is TRBJ1-5; perhaps TRBD1 as D (6 bases). V lost 1 base, J lost 2 bases, and 12 bases lay in between. Per germline, CDR1 LNHDA and CDR2 SQIVND (reference sequence). The CDR3 loop spans 16 amino acids. CDR3 sequence reads: CASSIVRGAGNQPQHF. Here the CDR3 DNA reads TGTGCCAGTAGTATAGTAAGGGGGGCCGGCAATCAGCCCCAGCATTTT.

The chain joins TRBV18 to TRBJ2-1; possible D gene TRBD1, 5 bases. V dropped 3 bases and J dropped 2 bases, with 11 bases sitting between them. The CDR3 runs 15 residues. Germline values: CDR1 KGHSH, CDR2 LQKENI. The CDR3 protein is CASSPATGTYNEQFF. DNA for the CDR3: TGTGCCAGCTCACCCGCAACAGGAACCTACAATGAGCAGTTCTTC. The full variable domain, with the rest looked up from reference TRBV18 and TRBJ2-1, is NAGVMQNPRHLVRRRGQEARLRCSPMKGHSHVYWYRQLPEEGLKFMVYLQKENIIDESGMPKERFSAEFPKEGPSILRIQQVVRGDSAAYFCASSPATGTYNEQFFGPGTRLTVL.

V usage is TRBV15 and J usage is TRBJ2-3; D gene ambiguous. Germline assignment: CDR1 LNHNV and CDR2 YYDKDF (reference sequence). Trimming left V 8 bases short and J 0 bases short, with 9 bases between. CDR3 length: 13 amino acids. The CDR3 loop is CATGPLSTDTQYF. CDR3 nucleotide sequence: TGTGCCACCGGGCCCCTGAGCACAGATACGCAGTATTTT. Drawing the rest from reference TRBV15 and TRBJ2-3, the complete variable domain is DAMVIQNPRYQVTQFGKPVTLSCSQTLNHNVMYWYQQKSSQAPKLLFHYYDKDFNNEADTPDNFQSRRPNTSFCFLDIRSPGLGDTAMYLCATGPLSTDTQYFGPGTRLTVL.

The V and J genes are TRBV7-9 and TRBJ2-7; D possibly corresponds to TRBD2 (6 bases). CDR1 SEHNR and CDR2 FQNEAQ come from the germline V gene (reference sequence). The V end was cut by 3 bases, the J end by 5 bases, with 8 bases between. This CDR3 region has 12 residues. CDR3 in amino acids: CASSFRLDEQYF. CDR3 nucleotides: TGTGCCAGCAGCTTCCGACTAGACGAGCAGTACTTC.

About this clone: At the DNA level, this CDR3 is encoded by other sequences in the same sample as well. This chain joins TRBV19 and TRBJ2-7, with TRBD2 matching 13 bases. After removal of 4 bases from V and 3 bases from J, the junction contained 0 bases not matched to a gene. Per the germline V gene, CDR1 is LNHDA and CDR2 is SQIVND (reference sequence). The length of the CDR3 is 14 residues. The CDR3 DNA follows: TGTGCCAGTAGTAGACTAGCGGGAGGCTACGAGCAGTACTTC. Residues: CASSRLAGGYEQYF. The complete variable domain, with remaining parts taken from reference TRBV19 and TRBJ2-7, reads DGGITQSPKYLFRKEGQNVTLSCEQNLNHDAMYWYRQDPGQGLRLIYYSQIVNDFQKGDIAEGYSVSREKKESFPLTVTSAQKNPTAFYLCASSRLAGGYEQYFGPGTRLTVT.

This rearrangement joins TRBV5-1 to TRBJ2-7; 9 bases fit TRBD1. Germline CDR1 and CDR2: SGHRS and YFSETQ. V was clipped by 9 bases and J by 2 bases; unmatched bases: 6. The CDR3 is made up of 13 amino acids. The chain's CDR3 is CATRRDRAYEQYF. For the CDR3, the DNA is TGCGCCACCCGCCGGGACAGGGCCTACGAGCAGTACTTC.

This clone was detected only once. The chain employs TRBV18 and TRBJ2-7; 11 nucleotides match TRBD1. CDR1 KGHSH and CDR2 LQKENI come from the germline V gene. CDR3 length: 15 amino acids. After removal of 4 bases from V and 3 bases from J, the junction contained 5 bases not matched to a gene. The CDR3: CASSLDRGRYYEQYF. In nucleotides, the CDR3 is TGTGCCAGCTCACTGGACAGGGGGCGATACTACGAGCAGTACTTC.

The chain joins TRBV7-2 to TRBJ2-7, with a weak D call TRBD2 (6 bases). The V and J ends lost 5 bases and 3 bases respectively, with 20 bases between them. CDR1 is SGHTA and CDR2 is FQGNSA in the germline V gene. This CDR3 has 16 amino acids. The CDR3 DNA follows: TGTGCCAGCAGCCCCAAGCCTTATGGCGGGGTCTACGAGCAGTACTTC. Amino acid sequence: CASSPKPYGGVYEQYF. The whole variable domain, filled in from reference TRBV7-2 and TRBJ2-7, reads GAGVSQSPSNKVTEKGKDVELRCDPISGHTALYWYRQSLGQGLEFLIYFQGNSAPDKSGLPSDRFSAERTGGSVSTLTIQRTQQEDSAVYLCASSPKPYGGVYEQYFGPGTRLTVT.

Note on this clone: Other DNA sequences within the sample encode an identical CDR3. V and J are TRBV28 and TRBJ2-7, with D possibly being TRBD1 (5 bases). In germline, CDR1 is MDHEN, CDR2 SYDVKM. The length of the CDR3 is 14 residues. The V end lost 3 bases, the J end lost 4 bases, and 13 bases lay between the germline ends. CDR3 in amino acids: CASSLGQGAYEQYF. The CDR3 DNA reads TGTGCCAGCAGTTTGGGGCAGGGTGCGTACGAGCAGTACTTC.

This chain connects TRBV28 to TRBJ2-5; the match to TRBD2 covers 13 bases. CDR3 length: 16 residues. J was trimmed by 7 bases and V by 5 bases; bases with no gene match: 10. Per germline, CDR1 MDHEN and CDR2 SYDVKM. CDR3 protein: CASSSAGTSGKGTQYF. The CDR3, as DNA: TGTGCCAGCAGTAGTGCCGGGACTAGCGGGAAGGGGACCCAGTACTTC.

Concerning this clone itself: One end of the junction varies from germline; a read error may be responsible. The chain employs TRBV2 and TRBJ1-5; D is ambiguous. The CDR3 length is 12 residues. Germline CDR1 is SNHLY and CDR2 is FYNNEI. The chain's CDR3 is CASSAGEQPQHF. In nucleotides, the CDR3 is TGTGCCAGCAGTGCGGGTGAACAGCCCCAGCACTTT.

The gene calls are TRBV11-2 and TRBJ2-1, with no clear D. Trimming shortened V by 1 base and J by 0 bases, and 13 bases separated the two germline ends. There are 17 residues in the CDR3. Germline values: CDR1 SGHAT, CDR2 FQNNGV. DNA for the CDR3: TGTGCCAGCAGCTTAGGTTTGTCGCACAGCTCCTACAATGAGCAGTTCTTC. Translated, it gives CASSLGLSHSSYNEQFF. Complete variable domain (other parts from reference TRBV11-2 and TRBJ2-1): EAGVAQSPRYKIIEKRQSVAFWCNPISGHATLYWYQQILGQGPKLLIQFQNNGVVDDSQLPKDRFSAERLKGVDSTLKIQPAKLEDSAVYLCASSLGLSHSSYNEQFFGPGTRLTVL.

The chain combines TRBV19 with TRBJ1-5; D gene ambiguous. Deletions cut 7 bases from V and 0 bases from J, with 16 bases between. Germline V CDR1 and CDR2: LNHDA, SQIVND (reference sequence). There are 16 residues in the CDR3. CDR3 residues: CASTLTTVASNQPQHF. The CDR3 bases are TGTGCCAGTACCTTAACCACGGTTGCTAGCAATCAGCCCCAGCATTTT.